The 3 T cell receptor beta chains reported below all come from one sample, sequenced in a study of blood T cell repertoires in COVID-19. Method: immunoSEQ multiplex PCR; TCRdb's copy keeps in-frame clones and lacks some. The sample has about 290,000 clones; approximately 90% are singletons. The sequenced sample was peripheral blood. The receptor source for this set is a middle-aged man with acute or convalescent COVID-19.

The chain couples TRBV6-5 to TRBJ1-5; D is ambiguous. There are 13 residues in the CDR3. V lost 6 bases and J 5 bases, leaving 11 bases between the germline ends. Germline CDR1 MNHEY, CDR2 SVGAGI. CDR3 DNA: TGTGCCAGCAGCCCCGAGGCCTATCAGCCCCAGCATTTT. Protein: CASSPEAYQPQHF.

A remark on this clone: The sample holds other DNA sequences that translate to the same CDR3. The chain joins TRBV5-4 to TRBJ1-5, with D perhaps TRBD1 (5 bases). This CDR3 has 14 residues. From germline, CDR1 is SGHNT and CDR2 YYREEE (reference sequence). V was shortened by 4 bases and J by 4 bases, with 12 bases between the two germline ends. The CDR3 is CASSPGGANQPQHF. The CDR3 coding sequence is TGTGCCAGCAGCCCTGGCGGGGCTAATCAGCCCCAGCATTTT.

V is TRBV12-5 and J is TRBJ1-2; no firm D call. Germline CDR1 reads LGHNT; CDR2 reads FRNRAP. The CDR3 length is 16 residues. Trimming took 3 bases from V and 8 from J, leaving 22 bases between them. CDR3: CASGFRRPGRLEGYTF. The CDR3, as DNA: TGTGCTAGTGGTTTCAGAAGACCGGGTCGTTTGGAGGGCTACACCTTC.